A single sample is the source of the 20 T cell receptor beta chains below, sequenced in a study of blood T cell repertoires in COVID-19. Data came from immunoSEQ multiplex PCR; TCRdb stores just in-frame clones and leaves some out. This table has about 270,000 clones, 80% to 85% appearing once. The sequenced sample consisted of peripheral blood. Receptors originate from an older woman with active or convalescent COVID-19.

The chain has TRBV19 and TRBJ2-1, with a possible D match to TRBD2 (5 bases). Germline CDR1 is LNHDA and CDR2 is SQIVND (reference sequence). V was pared by 4 bases and J by 6 bases, with 19 bases between. This CDR3 region has 16 residues. CDR3 residues: CASSTGQDWRGNEQFF. The CDR3 DNA reads TGTGCCAGTAGTACCGGCCAGGACTGGCGCGGCAATGAGCAGTTCTTC.

This chain links TRBV2 with TRBJ1-3, with D possibly being TRBD1 (6 bases). This CDR3 has 17 residues. V was clipped by 3 bases and J by 2 bases, with 17 bases between them. The germline CDR1 and CDR2 sequences are SNHLY and FYNNEI. The CDR3 region has the DNA TGTGCCAGCAGTGATCACCTCTCAGGGGTTACTGGAAACACCATATATTTT. Translated: CASSDHLSGVTGNTIYF.

The chain has TRBV4-1 and TRBJ1-1; possible D gene TRBD1, 6 bases. The germline gives CDR1 MGHRA, CDR2 YSYEKL. This CDR3 spans 12 amino acids. Trimming pared 3 bases from V and 10 bases from J, leaving 12 bases between. CDR3 region: CASSQATGLAFF. CDR3 sequence (DNA): TGCGCCAGCAGCCAGGCTACAGGGCTAGCTTTCTTT.

The J gene is TRBJ2-6, the V gene TRBV7-9, with D perhaps matching TRBD1 (6 bases). Trimming left V 8 bases short and J 4 bases short, with 12 bases between. This CDR3 comprises 14 residues. From germline, CDR1 is SEHNR and CDR2 FQNEAQ (reference sequence). The CDR3 DNA reads TGTGCCAGCGGAAACAGGGCCGGGGCCAACGTCCTGACTTTC. Its protein product is CASGNRAGANVLTF.

V and J are TRBV3-1 (or the pseudogene TRBV3-2) and TRBJ2-3; 7 positions match TRBD1. The germline V gene has CDR1 LGHDT and CDR2 YNNKEL (reference sequence). The CDR3 totals 15 residues. With 4 bases clipped from V and 3 bases from J, the junction kept 7 bases outside the gene matches. Here the CDR3 reads CASSPRQGGTDTQYF. CDR3 bases: TGTGCCAGCAGCCCACGACAGGGTGGGACAGATACGCAGTATTTT.

The chain joins TRBV4-1 to TRBJ2-5; TRBD2 matches 15 bases. CDR1 is MGHRA, CDR2 YSYEKL, per germline. The CDR3 is 17 amino acids. The J segment lost 5 bases and the V segment lost 4 bases, leaving 8 bases of the junction unmatched. The CDR3 sequence: CASSPRTSGGEWETQYF. In DNA form, the CDR3 reads TGCGCCAGCAGCCCGCGGACTAGCGGGGGGGAGTGGGAGACCCAGTACTTC.

The gene calls are TRBV10-2 and TRBJ1-2; 9 bases match TRBD1. V trimming: 4 bases; J trimming: 4 bases; junction bases outside the gene matches: 7. The germline V gene encodes CDR1 WSHSY and CDR2 SAAADI. The length of the CDR3 is 15 residues. CDR3 loop: CASSAPDRGLYGYTF. Written as DNA, the CDR3 is TGCGCCAGCAGTGCCCCGGACAGGGGTCTCTATGGCTACACCTTC.

This rearrangement joins TRBV19 to TRBJ1-6; no clear D. V lost 3 bases, J lost 10 bases, and 13 bases lay in between. This CDR3 comprises 14 residues. Germline assignment: CDR1 LNHDA and CDR2 SQIVND (reference sequence). CDR3 bases: TGTGCCAGTAGTATGTACGGAGCCGGATCACCCCTCCACTTT. Protein: CASSMYGAGSPLHF.

CDR3 sequence: CASSPGGRSDYGYTF. The CDR3 region has the DNA TGTGCCAGCAGCCCAGGGGGGCGGTCTGACTATGGCTACACCTTC. This chain connects TRBV6-5 to TRBJ1-2; 7 bases are a match to TRBD1. CDR3 size: 15 residues. V lost 6 bases and J lost 3; bases outside the gene matches: 10. The germline gives CDR1 MNHEY, CDR2 SVGAGI.

Only a few counts were recorded for this clone. The chain links TRBV18 to TRBJ1-1, with TRBD1 matching 9 bases. V gave up 8 bases and J gave up 0 bases; unmatched junction bases: 10. Germline V lookup: CDR1 KGHSH, CDR2 LQKENI. The CDR3 consists of 16 residues. This chain's CDR3 is CASGKTGGNLNTEAFF. For the CDR3, the DNA is TGTGCCAGCGGGAAGACAGGGGGGAATTTGAACACTGAAGCTTTCTTT.

This clone has only one observation. The CDR3 sequence is CASSEQEGGGYTF. CDR3 coding DNA: TGTGCCAGCAGTGAACAAGAAGGGGGCGGCTACACCTTC. This chain connects TRBV6-1 to TRBJ1-2; the match to TRBD1 covers 7 bases. V lost 2 bases, J lost 8 bases, and 5 bases stayed unmatched. Germline values: CDR1 MNHNS, CDR2 SASEGT. The CDR3 contains 13 residues.

The DNA for the CDR3 is TGTGCTAGTGGTTTGGTATGGGCGGGGGGGCCGGATGAGCAGTTCTTC. Protein sequence: CASGLVWAGGPDEQFF. This chain joins TRBV12-5 and TRBJ2-1; 9 bases agree with TRBD2. Germline V gene sequence: CDR1 LGHNT, CDR2 FRNRAP. This CDR3 has 16 residues. Unmatched junction bases numbered 8, after V lost 0 bases and J lost 8 bases.

The J gene is TRBJ1-1, the V gene TRBV9, with D unresolved. The germline CDR1 and CDR2 sequences are SGDLS and YYNGEE. Trimming stripped 0 bases from V and 2 bases from J, with 8 bases between. The CDR3 is made up of 14 amino acids. CDR3 loop: CASSVEHSNTEAFF. The CDR3 nucleotides are TGTGCCAGCAGCGTAGAACACAGCAACACTGAAGCTTTCTTT. The entire variable domain, with the rest obtained from reference TRBV9 and TRBJ1-1, is as follows: DSGVTQTPKHLITATGQRVTLRCSPRSGDLSVYWYQQSLDQGLQFLIQYYNGEERAKGNILERFSAQQFPDLHSELNLSSLELGDSALYFCASSVEHSNTEAFFGQGTRLTVV.

This clone is a singleton in its sample. The rearrangement uses TRBV10-3 and TRBJ2-2; 11 positions match TRBD1. The germline gives CDR1 ENHRY, CDR2 SYGVKD. The CDR3 totals 14 residues. Germline trimming cut 10 bases from V and 2 bases from J; bases unmatched to any gene: 3. CDR3 nucleotide sequence: TGTGCCACCGGACAGGGGGCAAACACCGGGGAGCTGTTTTTT. Protein sequence: CATGQGANTGELFF.

This chain connects TRBV12-3 or TRBV12-4 to TRBJ2-7, with 7 bases matching TRBD2. With 5 bases clipped from V and 1 base from J, the junction kept 2 bases outside the gene matches. This CDR3 has 13 amino acids. The CDR3 coding sequence is TGTGCCAGCAGTGGGGGACTATCCTACGAGCAGTACTTC. It specifies CASSGGLSYEQYF.

The V gene is TRBV4-3, the J gene TRBJ2-3; 9 positions match TRBD2. Germline V CDR1 and CDR2: LGHNA, YSLEER. The CDR3 has 15 amino acids. J was trimmed by 4 bases and V by 4 bases; bases with no gene match: 6. CDR3 DNA sequence: TGCGCCAGCAGCCCTGCGGGGGGGCGGGCAGATACGCAGTATTTT. It codes for CASSPAGGRADTQYF.

The chain has TRBV3-1 (or the pseudogene TRBV3-2) and TRBJ2-1, with TRBD1 identical over 10 bases. The V gene's germline CDR1 is LGHDT and CDR2 YNNKEL (reference sequence). This CDR3 spans 15 amino acids. V trimming: 4 bases; J trimming: 7 bases; junction bases outside the gene matches: 7. The DNA for the CDR3 is TGTGCCAGCAGCCCAGGGACAGGGGCCTTTAATGAGCAGTTCTTC. Its translation: CASSPGTGAFNEQFF.

This chain connects TRBV5-1 to TRBJ2-2; 8 bases map to TRBD1. The ends lost 2 bases at V and 0 bases at J; junction bases unmatched: 3. CDR1 and CDR2 from the germline V gene are SGHRS and YFSETQ. The CDR3 has 16 residues. DNA for the CDR3: TGCGCCAGCAGCTTAAGGGGACAGGCGAACACCGGGGAGCTGTTTTTT. This translates into CASSLRGQANTGELFF. Combining the CDR3 with reference TRBV5-1 and TRBJ2-2 gives the whole variable domain KAGVTQTPRYLIKTRGQQVTLSCSPISGHRSVSWYQQTPGQGLQFLFEYFSETQRNKGNFPGRFSGRQFSNSRSEMNVSTLELGDSALYLCASSLRGQANTGELFFGEGSRLTVL.

The chain employs TRBV11-2 and TRBJ1-1, with unresolved D. The ends were cut back, 4 bases at V and 2 bases at J, with 8 bases in the middle. This CDR3 has 13 residues. Germline CDR1 is SGHAT and CDR2 is FQNNGV. CDR3 loop: CASSSEANTEAFF. For the CDR3, the DNA is TGTGCCAGCAGCTCAGAGGCTAACACTGAAGCTTTCTTT.

This clone was found once. This sequence joins TRBV19 and TRBJ1-1; a weak D match, TRBD1 (6 bases). The germline V gene encodes CDR1 LNHDA and CDR2 SQIVND (reference sequence). Between the trimmed V and J ends, which lost 3 bases and 3 bases, there was a span of 20 bases. The CDR3 consists of 17 residues. The chain's CDR3 is CASSMAGGLTVYTEAFF. The CDR3 region has the DNA TGTGCCAGTAGTATGGCGGGGGGGCTAACTGTCTACACTGAAGCTTTCTTT. Looking up the rest from reference TRBV19 and TRBJ1-1 gives the full variable domain: DGGITQSPKYLFRKEGQNVTLSCEQNLNHDAMYWYRQDPGQGLRLIYYSQIVNDFQKGDIAEGYSVSREKKESFPLTVTSAQKNPTAFYLCASSMAGGLTVYTEAFFGQGTRLTVV.